Each of the 14 T cell receptor beta chains below was sequenced from the same sample in a study of OX40 agonist ivuxolimab in advanced cancers. The data were produced by immunoSEQ multiplex PCR, yet TCRdb's version contains in-frame clones alone and is incomplete. The table lists 60,000 to 100,000 clones, 84% of them singletons. Sequenced here: CD4+ or CD8+ T cells sorted from blood, sampled in a trial of the OX40 agonist ivuxolimab. The receptors were gathered from an adult with an advanced solid tumor such as melanoma, head and neck, liver or kidney cancer.

The rearrangement links TRBV6-5 to TRBJ2-3; D not certain. This CDR3 has 13 amino acids. Germline values: CDR1 MNHEY, CDR2 SVGAGI. With 4 bases removed from V and 7 bases from J, the gap between germline ends came to 12 bases. For the CDR3, the DNA is TGTGCCAGCAGTTCGCCCCTAGGGTATACGCAGTATTTT. Its protein product is CASSSPLGYTQYF.

The chain employs TRBV30 and TRBJ2-7, with TRBD2 identical over 7 bases. The CDR3 has 11 residues. From germline, CDR1 is GTSNPN and CDR2 SVGIG (reference sequence). V trimming: 8 bases; J trimming: 4 bases; junction bases outside the gene matches: 5. The CDR3 sequence: CAGGREYEQYF. The CDR3 nucleotides read TGTGCCGGGGGGAGGGAGTACGAGCAGTACTTC.

Judged by abundance, this clone is medium-sized. The chain uses TRBV12-5 and TRBJ1-1; 9 bases align to TRBD1. Germline CDR1 LGHNT, CDR2 FRNRAP. There are 13 residues in the CDR3. V was pared by 8 bases and J by 8 bases, with 9 bases of the junction left unmatched. CDR3 in amino acids: CASRGSQGAEAFF. CDR3 bases: TGTGCTAGTAGAGGTTCACAGGGGGCCGAAGCTTTCTTT.

The rearrangement links TRBV7-2 to TRBJ2-5, with TRBD2 matching over 9 bases. Germline V lookup: CDR1 SGHTA, CDR2 FQGNSA. The V and J ends lost 5 bases and 0 bases, in that order; junction bases with no gene match: 10. This CDR3 region has 17 residues. CDR3 DNA sequence: TGTGCCAGCAGCCCAGATATCTTAGCGGGGGACCAAGAGACCCAGTACTTC. Translated, it gives CASSPDILAGDQETQYF.

A note on this clone: At one end, the junction sequence differs from germline, possibly due to a read error. The chain recombines TRBV27 with TRBJ2-3; TRBD1 matches 10 bases. CDR1 MNHEY and CDR2 SMNVEV come from the germline V gene (reference sequence). The CDR3 runs 14 residues. The CDR3 DNA sequence: TGTGCCAGCAGTTTGACAGGGGGCACAGATGCGCAGTATTTT. Encoded protein: CASSLTGGTDAQYF.

This chain uses TRBV9 with TRBJ2-7; 9 positions match TRBD1. This CDR3 contains 13 residues. Germline V gives CDR1 SGDLS, CDR2 YYNGEE. The V segment lost 3 bases and the J segment 10 bases; nucleotides outside the gene matches: 8. CDR3 nucleotide sequence: TGTGCCAGCAGCGCCTCGGGACAGGGAGCTCAGTACTTC. Its translation: CASSASGQGAQYF.

This chain links TRBV28 with TRBJ1-1, with TRBD1 identical over 8 bases. CDR1 is MDHEN and CDR2 is SYDVKM in the germline V gene. This CDR3 region has 16 residues. V shed 7 bases and J 3 bases; nucleotides not matched to a gene: 13. The CDR3 reads CASTPSQGALDTEAFF. The CDR3 coding sequence is TGTGCCAGCACTCCTTCCCAGGGGGCTTTGGACACTGAAGCTTTCTTT.

The J gene is TRBJ2-5, the V gene TRBV28, with 7 bases aligning to TRBD2. Losses at the gene ends were 3 bases for V and 5 bases for J; bases not matched to a gene: 12. This CDR3 has 16 amino acids. Per the germline V gene, CDR1 is MDHEN and CDR2 is SYDVKM. In DNA, the CDR3 is TGTGCCAGCAGTTTTGCTGTTACGGGGGGAGATGAGACCCAGTACTTC. As protein: CASSFAVTGGDETQYF.

V usage is TRBV7-2 and J usage is TRBJ2-3; 7 positions match TRBD2. Losses at the gene ends were 7 bases for V and 4 bases for J; bases not matched to a gene: 20. CDR1 and CDR2 (germline): SGHTA, FQGNSA. The CDR3 has 18 residues. This chain's CDR3 is CASTVSDAGGSLADTQYF. In nucleotides, the CDR3 is TGTGCCAGCACCGTGAGCGACGCGGGCGGGAGTTTGGCAGATACGCAGTATTTT.

The chain uses TRBV7-3 and TRBJ2-1, with D possibly called TRBD1 or TRBD2 (6 bases each). This CDR3 spans 15 amino acids. V lost 5 bases to trimming and J lost 4 bases, with 15 bases between them. Germline V gene sequence: CDR1 SGHTA, CDR2 FQGTGA. The CDR3 coding sequence is TGTGCCAGCAGCGAGGGGGGCAGTCGGTACAATGAGCAGTTCTTC. Protein: CASSEGGSRYNEQFF.

The chain carries TRBV11-2 and TRBJ1-2, with a possible D match to TRBD1 (5 bases). The germline V gene has CDR1 SGHAT and CDR2 FQNNGV. The V gene lost 6 bases and the J gene lost 13 bases, with 18 bases spanning the gap. This CDR3 has 12 residues. The CDR3 DNA is TGTGCCAGCAGACTCCCGGGGGGATCTGGCACCTTC. As protein: CASRLPGGSGTF.

The V and J genes are TRBV18 and TRBJ1-1; 7 bases are shared with TRBD1. CDR3 length: 13 amino acids. V lost 10 bases and J lost 1; bases outside the gene matches: 6. CDR1 KGHSH and CDR2 LQKENI come from the germline V gene. The CDR3 nucleotides are TGTGCCACCCAGGGGGACAAGAACACTGAAGCTTTCTTT. Protein product: CATQGDKNTEAFF.

This clone is a singleton in its sample. The V call is TRBV19, the J call TRBJ2-1; 10 bases align to TRBD1. CDR1 and CDR2 from the germline V gene are LNHDA and SQIVND (reference sequence). Trimming at V came to 3 bases and at J to 10 bases, leaving 3 bases not matched to a gene. The CDR3 runs to 13 residues. CDR3 amino acids: CASSIDRGREQFF. CDR3 sequence (DNA): TGTGCCAGTAGTATCGACAGGGGGCGAGAGCAGTTCTTC.

The chain carries TRBV28 and TRBJ1-5, with a possible D match to TRBD1 (6 bases). Trimming removed 3 bases at V and 4 bases at J, with 10 bases between. The CDR3 is 14 amino acids. Germline V lookup: CDR1 MDHEN, CDR2 SYDVKM. The CDR3 bases are TGTGCCAGCAGTTTCGGACAGAAAAATCAGCCCCAGCATTTT. It is translated as CASSFGQKNQPQHF.